This TCR beta chain comes out of a study of CD8+CD57+ T cells in acquired aplastic anemia. Patients selected for sequencing had displayed CD8+CD57+ cell expansion by flow cytometry. The CDR3 spans 11 residues. Trimming removed 5 bases from V and 9 bases from J, with 10 bases in between. Germline V gene sequence: CDR1 LNHDA, CDR2 SQIVND (reference sequence). Profiling that covered TCR beta VDJ and CDR3 relied on genomic DNA as its template. TCRdb recomputed calls from the reads with MiXCR, one row per CDR3 protein. The data hold approximately 470,000 distinct CDR3 sequences, with 25% to 40% observed a single time. This clonotype was found many times.

V gene TRBV19 combines with J gene TRBJ1-2; the D gene is possibly TRBD1 (5 bases). The TCR originated in a human donor with aplastic anemia. The sample was sorted CD4+, CD8+, or CD8+CD57+ T cells (not recorded which) from PBMCs. The CDR3 here is CASSGTGSYTF. Here the CDR3 DNA reads TGTGCCAGTAGTGGAACAGGAAGCTACACCTTC. Combining the CDR3 with reference TRBV19 and TRBJ1-2 gives the whole variable domain DGGITQSPKYLFRKEGQNVTLSCEQNLNHDAMYWYRQDPGQGLRLIYYSQIVNDFQKGDIAEGYSVSREKKESFPLTVTSAQKNPTAFYLCASSGTGSYTFGSGTRLTVV.